A selection of T cell receptor beta chains follows, all from one sample in a study of OX40 agonist ivuxolimab in advanced cancers. The protocol was immunoSEQ multiplex PCR, while the TCRdb copy is restricted to in-frame clones and leaves out a portion. The sample records about 73,000 clones, almost 90% being singletons. The sequencing used CD4+ or CD8+ T cells sorted from blood, collected in a trial of the OX40 agonist ivuxolimab. These receptors came from an adult with an advanced solid tumor such as melanoma, head and neck, liver or kidney cancer. The CDR3 runs from the conserved cysteine through the conserved F or W. A D gene is named only where the DNA matches it firmly. Clone size is shown for a subset of rows, as once, few, many or a class of expanded clone.

cdr3_aa cdr3_nt v_call d_call j_call clone_size
CASRGVRAGDNEQFF TGTGCCAGCAGGGGGGTAAGAGCGGGAGACAATGAGCAGTTCTTC TRBV27 TRBD2 TRBJ2-1 -
CASSWTANTEAFF TGCGCCAGCAGCTGGACGGCGAACACTGAAGCTTTCTTT TRBV5-1 - TRBJ1-1 -
CATSGGVRQSYTF TGTGCCACCAGCGGGGGGGTGAGGCAGAGCTACACCTTC TRBV15 - TRBJ1-2 -
CASLSSSGARKDTQYF TGTGCCAGCCTCTCCAGTAGCGGGGCGAGGAAAGATACGCAGTATTTT TRBV6-6 TRBD2 TRBJ2-3 -
CASSAGLTTIDSPLHF TGTGCCAGCAGCGCGGGACTCACGACAATTGATTCACCCCTCCACTTT TRBV5-4 - TRBJ1-6 once
CASSADTALGETQYF TGTGCCAGCAGCGCAGACACCGCCCTGGGGGAGACCCAGTACTTC TRBV2 - TRBJ2-5 -
CATSRDPVGVSETQYF TGTGCCACCAGCAGAGATCCGGTCGGGGTTTCGGAGACCCAGTACTTC TRBV15 - TRBJ2-5 -
CASSHSGSQETQYF TGTGCCAGCAGCCATAGCGGGTCCCAAGAGACCCAGTACTTC TRBV6-5 TRBD2 TRBJ2-5 -
CASSLGQLSNQPQHF TGTGCCAGCAGCTTGGGCCAGCTTAGCAATCAGCCCCAGCATTTT TRBV5-6 - TRBJ1-5 -
CASSLAPGMTGYEQYF TGCGCCAGCAGCTTGGCCCCAGGGATGACGGGCTACGAGCAGTACTTC TRBV5-1 - TRBJ2-7 -
CASGLIGGRDQYF TGTGCTAGTGGTTTGATAGGGGGGCGTGACCAGTACTTC TRBV12-5 - TRBJ2-5 -
CASSPKGGSYEQYF TGTGCCAGCAGCCCCAAAGGCGGCTCCTACGAGCAGTACTTC TRBV9 - TRBJ2-7 once
CASSVGEGEAFF TGTGCCAGCAGCGTAGGGGAAGGGGAAGCTTTCTTT TRBV9 - TRBJ1-1 few
CASKGTSGEETQYF TGTGCTAGCAAAGGGACTAGCGGGGAAGAGACCCAGTACTTC TRBV7-7 TRBD2 TRBJ2-5 -
CASSLSSGSGQYF TGTGCCAGCAGCTTGTCTAGCGGGAGTGGGCAGTACTTC TRBV11-3 TRBD2 TRBJ2-7 once
CASSLGPNTGELFF TGTGCCAGCAGCTTGGGACCGAACACCGGGGAGCTGTTTTTT TRBV5-5 - TRBJ2-2 -
CASSETPPGQGGPQHF TGTGCCAGCAGTGAAACCCCCCCGGGACAGGGGGGGCCCCAGCATTTT TRBV2 TRBD1 TRBJ1-5 -
CASSEQADLFF TGTGCCAGCAGTGAACAGGCTGACCTGTTTTTT TRBV6-5 - TRBJ2-2 -
CASSEEGAPRTGELFF TGCGCCAGCAGTGAGGAGGGGGCGCCGAGAACCGGGGAGCTGTTTTTT TRBV10-1 TRBD1 TRBJ2-2 once
CASSYSSAGLYEQYF TGTGCCAGCAGTTACTCGAGTGCAGGGTTGTACGAGCAGTACTTC TRBV6-5 - TRBJ2-7 once
CASSEGGANVLTF TGCGCCAGCAGTGAGGGAGGGGCCAACGTCCTGACTTTC TRBV10-2 - TRBJ2-6 -
CASSPGTSYEQYF TGTGCCAGCAGCCCCGGGACCTCCTACGAGCAGTACTTC TRBV7-8 - TRBJ2-7 -
CASSLDYSGNTIYF TGTGCCAGCAGCTTGGATTACTCTGGAAACACCATATATTTT TRBV11-1 - TRBJ1-3 -
CASSPRQRETQYF TGTGCCAGCAGCCCCCGCCAGCGAGAGACCCAGTACTTC TRBV5-4 - TRBJ2-5 -
CASSLGAGRETQYF TGTGCCAGCAGCCTGGGGGCAGGGAGAGAGACCCAGTACTTC TRBV7-9 - TRBJ2-5 -
CASSTAGGGYYNEQFF TGCGCCAGCAGCACCGCAGGGGGCGGGTACTACAATGAGCAGTTCTTC TRBV4-1 TRBD1 TRBJ2-1 -
CASNSDRGVNEQFF TGCGCCAGCAACTCGGACAGGGGGGTCAATGAGCAGTTCTTC TRBV5-1 TRBD1 TRBJ2-1 few
CASTKLGTNEKLFF TGTGCCAGCACGAAATTAGGGACTAATGAAAAACTGTTTTTT TRBV5-6 - TRBJ1-4 -
CASSLTLGVNTEAFF TGTGCCAGCAGCTTGACACTCGGGGTAAACACTGAAGCTTTCTTT TRBV5-6 - TRBJ1-1 -
CASSGGQGLGNTEAFF TGTGCCAGCAGCGGGGGACAGGGCTTGGGGAACACTGAAGCTTTCTTT TRBV5-5 TRBD1 TRBJ1-1 -
CASLSGNQPQHF TGTGCCAGCCTGTCCGGGAACCAGCCCCAGCATTTT TRBV28 - TRBJ1-5 -
CASSHPLPGLKETQYF TGTGCCAGCAGTCACCCACTGCCGGGACTCAAAGAGACCCAGTACTTC TRBV25-1 - TRBJ2-5 -
CASSSAGFSTDTQYF TGTGCCAGCAGCAGCGCCGGGTTTAGCACAGATACGCAGTATTTT TRBV9 - TRBJ2-3 -
CASSPPWGQEDYEQYF TGTGCCAGCTCACCACCTTGGGGACAGGAAGACTACGAGCAGTACTTC TRBV18 TRBD1 TRBJ2-7 few
CASIEGGDYGYTF TGTGCCAGCATCGAGGGGGGGGACTATGGCTACACCTTC TRBV2 - TRBJ1-2 -
CASSGQLLNTEAFF TGTGCCAGCAGTGGACAGCTCCTGAACACTGAAGCTTTCTTT TRBV2 - TRBJ1-1 -
CASSPSHGRINEQFF TGTGCCAGCAGCCCTTCCCACGGACGGATCAATGAGCAGTTCTTC TRBV11-2 - TRBJ2-1 -
CASSIVGLVIAGLNEQFF TGTGCCAGTAGTATAGTGGGACTTGTGATAGCGGGGCTCAATGAGCAGTTCTTC TRBV19 TRBD2 TRBJ2-1 -
CAWSPKQGYEQYF TGTGCCTGGAGTCCAAAACAGGGCTACGAGCAGTACTTC TRBV30 - TRBJ2-7 -
CASDLSTSPGNTIYF TGTGCCAGCGACCTCAGCACCTCTCCTGGAAACACCATATATTTT TRBV5-6 - TRBJ1-3 -
CASSRTGEEQYF TGTGCCAGCAGCCGGACAGGTGAAGAGCAGTACTTC TRBV5-4 TRBD1 TRBJ2-7 -
CAIRNDRSEAFF TGTGCCATTAGAAACGACAGGTCTGAAGCTTTCTTT TRBV10-3 - TRBJ1-1 -
CASSLGGRGTEAFF TGTGCCAGCAGCTTAGGCGGTCGGGGCACTGAAGCTTTCTTT TRBV13 - TRBJ1-1 few
CASSTQGTNQPQHF TGTGCCAGTAGTACACAGGGGACTAATCAGCCCCAGCATTTT TRBV19 TRBD1 TRBJ1-5 -
CAISQPRGAGDTEAFF TGTGCCATCAGTCAACCACGGGGGGCGGGGGACACTGAAGCTTTCTTT TRBV10-3 - TRBJ1-1 -
CASTTQGSSNYGYTF TGTGCCAGCACCACACAGGGGTCTTCTAACTATGGCTACACCTTC TRBV6-5 TRBD1 TRBJ1-2 -
CASRGGGEFTDTQYF TGCGCCAGCAGGGGCGGGGGGGAGTTCACAGATACGCAGTATTTT TRBV5-1 TRBD2 TRBJ2-3 -
CASSLSQDGYTF TGTGCCAGCAGCTTAAGTCAGGATGGCTACACCTTC TRBV7-9 - TRBJ1-2 -
CSAALGEQFF TGCAGTGCCGCGCTGGGTGAGCAGTTCTTC TRBV20-1 - TRBJ2-1 -
CASSLDHRVEQYF TGTGCCAGCAGCTTAGATCACAGGGTCGAGCAGTACTTC TRBV11-2 - TRBJ2-7 -
CAISESAAATSEAFF TGTGCCATCAGTGAGTCTGCGGCGGCTACTAGTGAAGCTTTCTTT TRBV10-3 - TRBJ1-1 -
CASIGSGETQYF TGTGCCAGCATAGGAAGCGGGGAGACCCAGTACTTC TRBV6-6 - TRBJ2-5 -